The next 2 T cell receptor beta chains were all read from a single sample in a study of shared clonotypes between healthy human individuals. The assay was immunoSEQ multiplex PCR, and TCRdb's table has in-frame clones only and misses some. The sample includes some 2,100,000 clones, approximately 94% of them seen just once. Material: naive CD4+ T cells sorted from blood. Stated subset: CD45RA+ positively selected. The receptors stem from a man between 18 and 29 years old in good health.

This clone was detected only once. The same CDR3 is also encoded by other DNA sequences in this sample. The chain links TRBV6-5 to TRBJ2-3; either TRBD1 or TRBD2 may supply D (7 bases each). The V end was cut by 8 bases, the J end by 0 bases, with 15 bases between. The CDR3 is 15 residues long. Germline-derived CDR1 and CDR2 are MNHEY and SVGAGI. The CDR3 DNA reads TGTGCCAGCTCTCCAGGGGGGGCCAGCACAGATACGCAGTATTTT. It encodes CASSPGGASTDTQYF.

Comment on this clone: The identical CDR3 is also encoded by other nucleotide sequences in the sample. The CDR3, as DNA: TGTGCCAGCTCACCTCGGGACAGAGACGGCTACACCTTC. Its protein is CASSPRDRDGYTF. The V call is TRBV18, the J call TRBJ1-2, with 7 bases lining up with TRBD1. Looked up from germline, CDR1 is KGHSH and CDR2 is LQKENI. The CDR3 is 13 residues long. V trimming: 3 bases; J trimming: 8 bases; junction bases outside the gene matches: 6.